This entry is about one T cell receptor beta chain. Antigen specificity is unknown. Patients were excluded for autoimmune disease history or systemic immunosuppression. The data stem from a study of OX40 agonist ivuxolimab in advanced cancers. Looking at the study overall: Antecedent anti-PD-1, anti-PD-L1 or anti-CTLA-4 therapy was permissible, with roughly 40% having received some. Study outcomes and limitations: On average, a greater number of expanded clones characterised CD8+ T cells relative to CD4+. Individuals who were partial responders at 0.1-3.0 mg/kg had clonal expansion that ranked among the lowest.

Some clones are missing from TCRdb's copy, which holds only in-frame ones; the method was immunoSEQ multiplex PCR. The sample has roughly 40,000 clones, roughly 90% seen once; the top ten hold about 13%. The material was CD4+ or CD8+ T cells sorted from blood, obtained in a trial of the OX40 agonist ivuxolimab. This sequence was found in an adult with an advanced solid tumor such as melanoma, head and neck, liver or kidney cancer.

CDR3 coding DNA: TGCGCCAGCAGCCGGGGTTCGGGAGAAGGGCATGAGCAGTTCTTC. It codes for CASSRGSGEGHEQFF. The chain has TRBV5-1 and TRBJ2-1; weak D call: TRBD2 (6 bases). This CDR3 comprises 15 residues. Germline V gives CDR1 SGHRS, CDR2 YFSETQ. V was clipped by 4 bases and J by 8 bases, with 19 bases between them.